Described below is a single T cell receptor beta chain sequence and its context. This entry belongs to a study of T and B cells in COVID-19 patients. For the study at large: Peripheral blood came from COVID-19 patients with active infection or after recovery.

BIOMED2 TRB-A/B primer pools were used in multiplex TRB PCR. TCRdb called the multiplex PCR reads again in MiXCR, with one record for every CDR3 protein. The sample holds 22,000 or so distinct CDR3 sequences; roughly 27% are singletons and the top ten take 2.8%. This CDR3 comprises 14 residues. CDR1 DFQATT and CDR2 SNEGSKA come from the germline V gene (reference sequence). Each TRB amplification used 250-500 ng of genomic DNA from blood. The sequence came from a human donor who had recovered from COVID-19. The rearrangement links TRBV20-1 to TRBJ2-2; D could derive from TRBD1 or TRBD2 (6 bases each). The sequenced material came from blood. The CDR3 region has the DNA TGCAACGGAATAAAGTGGAGGGGGGCCGGGGAGCTGTTTTTT. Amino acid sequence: CNGIKWRGAGELFF.